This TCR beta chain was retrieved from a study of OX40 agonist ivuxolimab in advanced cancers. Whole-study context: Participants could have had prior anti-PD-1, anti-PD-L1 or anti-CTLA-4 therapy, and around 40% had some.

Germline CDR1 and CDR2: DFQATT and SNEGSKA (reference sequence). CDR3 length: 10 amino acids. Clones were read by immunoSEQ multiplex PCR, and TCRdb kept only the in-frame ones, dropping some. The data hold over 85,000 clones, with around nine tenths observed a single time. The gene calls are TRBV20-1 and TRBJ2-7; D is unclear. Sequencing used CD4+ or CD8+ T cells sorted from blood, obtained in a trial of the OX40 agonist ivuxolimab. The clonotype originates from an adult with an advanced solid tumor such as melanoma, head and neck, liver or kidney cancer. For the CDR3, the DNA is TGCGGCGCTCGGAGTTACGAGCAGTACTTC. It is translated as CGARSYEQYF.